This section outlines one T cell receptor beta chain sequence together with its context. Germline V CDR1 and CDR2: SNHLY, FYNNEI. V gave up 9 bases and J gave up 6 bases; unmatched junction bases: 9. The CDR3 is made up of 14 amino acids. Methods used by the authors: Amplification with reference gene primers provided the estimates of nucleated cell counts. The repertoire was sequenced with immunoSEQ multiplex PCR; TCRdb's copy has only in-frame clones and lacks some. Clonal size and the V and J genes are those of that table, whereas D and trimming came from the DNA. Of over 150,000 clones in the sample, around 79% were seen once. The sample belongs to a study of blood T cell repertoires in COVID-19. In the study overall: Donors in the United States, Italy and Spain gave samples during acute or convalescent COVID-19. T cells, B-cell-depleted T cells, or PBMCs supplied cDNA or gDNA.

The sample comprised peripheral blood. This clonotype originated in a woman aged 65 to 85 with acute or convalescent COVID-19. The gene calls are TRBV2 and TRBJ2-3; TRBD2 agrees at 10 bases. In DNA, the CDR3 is TGTGCCAGTTTCGAGCGGGAGGGCCCCGATACGCAGTATTTT. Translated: CASFEREGPDTQYF.